Below, 30 T cell receptor beta chains from the same sample are listed, as sequenced in a study of blood T cell repertoires in COVID-19. TCRdb's copy holds only in-frame clones and misses some; the assay was immunoSEQ multiplex PCR. The table shows 300,000 to 350,000 clones, with 87% occurring only once. Sequenced sample: peripheral blood. These receptors came from a man between 25 and 39 years old with COVID-19, enrolled during active disease.

This clone turned up a few times. The genes are TRBV28 and TRBJ2-7, with 7 bases that match TRBD1. The CDR3 totals 14 residues. From germline, CDR1 is MDHEN and CDR2 SYDVKM. The trim removed 7 bases at V and 7 bases at J, leaving 13 bases unmatched. Here the CDR3 reads CASTPPRRGQEQYF. DNA of the CDR3: TGTGCCAGCACCCCTCCTCGAAGGGGGCAAGAGCAGTACTTC. The variable domain in full, completed from reference TRBV28 and TRBJ2-7, reads DVKVTQSSRYLVKRTGEKVFLECVQDMDHENMFWYRQDPGLGLRLIYFSYDVKMKEKGDIPEGYSVSREKKERFSLILESASTNQTSMYLCASTPPRRGQEQYFGPGTRLTVT.

The chain has TRBV25-1 and TRBJ1-1, with 7 bases matching TRBD1. This CDR3 spans 16 amino acids. Germline CDR1 MGHDK, CDR2 SYGVNS. V lost 5 bases, J lost 2 bases, and 11 bases stayed unmatched. DNA of the CDR3: TGTGCCAGCAGTCCTTACACCGGGACAGCCAACACTGAAGCTTTCTTT. It is translated as CASSPYTGTANTEAFF.

This chain joins TRBV29-1 and TRBJ1-6; the match to TRBD1 covers 8 bases. V dropped 4 bases and J dropped 7; count of bases not matched to a gene: 3. There are 13 residues in the CDR3. Per germline, CDR1 SQVTM and CDR2 ANQGSEA. CDR3 sequence (DNA): TGCAGCGTTGGAGACAGGGGAAATTCACCCCTCCACTTT. Translation: CSVGDRGNSPLHF.

J is TRBJ2-5 and V is TRBV19; 7 bases are shared with TRBD1. This CDR3 is 15 amino acids long. Germline V gene sequence: CDR1 LNHDA, CDR2 SQIVND (reference sequence). The V and J ends lost 5 bases and 5 bases, in that order; junction bases with no gene match: 11. This CDR3 is CASSRGAGGWETQYF. The CDR3 bases are TGTGCCAGTAGTCGTGGGGCAGGGGGTTGGGAGACCCAGTACTTC.

The rearrangement joins TRBV28 to TRBJ2-7; 11 nucleotides align to TRBD2. With V trimmed by 10 bases and J by 2 bases, 4 bases remained unmatched. This CDR3 contains 13 residues. Germline V gene lookup returns CDR1 MDHEN and CDR2 SYDVKM. CDR3 nucleotide sequence: TGTGCCATCGAGACTAGCGGGACCTACGAGCAGTACTTC. This codes for CAIETSGTYEQYF.

The chain uses TRBV19 and TRBJ1-2, with unresolved D. The germline gives CDR1 LNHDA, CDR2 SQIVND (reference sequence). The CDR3 extends over 12 amino acids. Deletions cut 7 bases from V and 7 bases from J, with 13 bases between. CDR3 sequence: CASNGEEGGYTF. The CDR3 DNA is TGTGCCAGTAATGGCGAGGAGGGTGGCTACACCTTC.

The chain has TRBV20-1 and TRBJ1-2, with 8 bases aligning to TRBD1. Trimming removed 3 bases from V and 7 bases from J; junction bases left unmatched: 7. The CDR3 totals 13 residues. CDR1 DFQATT and CDR2 SNEGSKA come from the germline V gene (reference sequence). In DNA form, the CDR3 reads TGCAGTGCTAGTTCGGACAGGGAGGGTGGCTACACCTTC. Translation: CSASSDREGGYTF.

The rearrangement uses TRBV7-9 and TRBJ1-2; a weak D match, TRBD1 (5 bases). The CDR3 spans 15 residues. V was pared by 3 bases and J by 4 bases, with 15 bases between. The germline V gene encodes CDR1 SEHNR and CDR2 FQNEAQ (reference sequence). For the CDR3, the DNA is TGTGCCAGCAGCTTTATAGGGGCGAAGGGCTATGGCTACACCTTC. As protein: CASSFIGAKGYGYTF.

CDR3 amino acids: CAISESGGVNTEAFF. The CDR3 nucleotides are TGTGCCATCAGTGAGTCGGGAGGAGTGAACACTGAAGCTTTCTTT. The J gene is TRBJ1-1, the V gene TRBV10-3; no reliable D call. V lost 0 bases to trimming and J lost 0 bases, with 8 bases between them. The CDR3 consists of 15 residues. The germline V gene encodes CDR1 ENHRY and CDR2 SYGVKD.

The chain uses TRBV7-8 and TRBJ2-7; 8 bases fit TRBD1. The CDR3 loop spans 14 amino acids. Germline lookup yields CDR1 SGHVS and CDR2 FQNEAQ. V dropped 5 bases and J dropped 3; count of bases not matched to a gene: 6. The CDR3 coding sequence is TGTGCCAGCAGCCGAGACAGGGGAAGCTACGAGCAGTACTTC. Its translation: CASSRDRGSYEQYF. Supplemented by reference TRBV7-8 and TRBJ2-7, the full variable domain reads GAGVSQSPRYKVAKRGQDVALRCDPISGHVSLFWYQQALGQGPEFLTYFQNEAQLDKSGLPSDRFFAERPEGSVSTLKIQRTQQEDSAVYLCASSRDRGSYEQYFGPGTRLTVT.

The CDR3 loop is CASSKDRGLYEQYF. DNA for the CDR3: TGTGCCAGCTCAAAGGACAGGGGGCTCTACGAGCAGTACTTC. The chain uses TRBV18 and TRBJ2-7, with 11 nucleotides matching TRBD1. The trim removed 5 bases at V and 3 bases at J, leaving 3 bases unmatched. The CDR3 contains 14 residues. Germline CDR1 KGHSH, CDR2 LQKENI.

The chain has TRBV18 and TRBJ2-3; D is unclear. Germline values: CDR1 KGHSH, CDR2 LQKENI. V lost 0 bases and J lost 0, with 7 bases in between. The CDR3 is 15 residues long. CDR3: CASSPPERSTDTQYF. CDR3 sequence (DNA): TGTGCCAGCTCACCACCGGAGAGAAGCACAGATACGCAGTATTTT.

The CDR3 region is CSVVRGSTYEQYF. CDR3 bases: TGCAGCGTTGTCCGGGGGTCTACCTACGAGCAGTACTTC. The chain uses TRBV29-1 and TRBJ2-7, with a possible D match to TRBD2 (6 bases). This CDR3 has 13 amino acids. The germline V gene has CDR1 SQVTM and CDR2 ANQGSEA. V was shortened by 4 bases and J by 2 bases, with 12 bases between the two germline ends.

The chain uses TRBV19 and TRBJ1-5, with 8 nucleotides matching TRBD1. The trim removed 3 bases at V and 8 bases at J, leaving 9 bases unmatched. Germline CDR1 and CDR2: LNHDA and SQIVND (reference sequence). This CDR3 is built from 15 residues. The CDR3 DNA reads as TGTGCCAGTAGTATGTGGACAGGGTTCTTGGAGCCCCAGCATTTT. Translating it yields CASSMWTGFLEPQHF.

The V gene is TRBV7-3, the J gene TRBJ2-1, with TRBD1 matching over 10 bases. There are 15 residues in the CDR3. The trim removed 6 bases at V and 5 bases at J, leaving 7 bases unmatched. Germline V gives CDR1 SGHTA, CDR2 FQGTGA. The CDR3 nucleotides are TGTGCCAGCAGACGAACCGGGACAGGGGACAATGAGCAGTTCTTC. Amino acid sequence: CASRRTGTGDNEQFF.

The chain combines TRBV5-1 with TRBJ2-2; 7 positions agree with TRBD2. J lost 7 bases, V lost 4 bases, and 4 bases had no gene match. This CDR3 contains 13 residues. Germline values: CDR1 SGHRS, CDR2 YFSETQ. CDR3 in DNA: TGCGCCAGCAGCCCCGGGGGGAACGGGGAGCTGTTTTTT. This translates into CASSPGGNGELFF.

The chain is built from TRBV7-9 and TRBJ1-1, with D unresolved. In germline, CDR1 is SEHNR, CDR2 FQNEAQ (reference sequence). This CDR3 comprises 10 residues. The V end lost 3 bases, the J end lost 8 bases, and 4 bases lay between the germline ends. The CDR3 here is CASSFREAFF. DNA of the CDR3: TGTGCCAGCAGCTTCCGGGAAGCTTTCTTT.

The chain joins TRBV19 to TRBJ1-1, with D unresolved. V gave up 5 bases and J gave up 0 bases, with 4 bases separating them. The CDR3 covers 12 residues. The germline V gene has CDR1 LNHDA and CDR2 SQIVND (reference sequence). The CDR3 loop reads CASSEVNTEAFF. In nucleotides, the CDR3 is TGTGCCAGTAGTGAGGTGAACACTGAAGCTTTCTTT.

The DNA of the CDR3 is TGCAGCGTTCAGGGGGAACTAACCTACGAGCAGTACTTC. Its translation is CSVQGELTYEQYF. The chain carries TRBV29-1 and TRBJ2-7; 7 nucleotides match TRBD1. The germline CDR1 and CDR2 sequences are SQVTM and ANQGSEA. The CDR3 has 13 residues. V lost 5 bases, J lost 2 bases, and 6 bases stayed unmatched.

The gene calls are TRBV28 and TRBJ2-3, with D perhaps TRBD2 (7 bases). This CDR3 is 15 amino acids long. The germline V gene encodes CDR1 MDHEN and CDR2 SYDVKM. Deletions cut 2 bases from V and 4 bases from J, with 13 bases between. Here the CDR3 reads CASSLGGARADTQYF. CDR3 bases: TGTGCCAGCAGTTTAGGGGGGGCCAGGGCAGATACGCAGTATTTT.

The chain is built from TRBV7-3 and TRBJ2-3; 14 nucleotides line up with TRBD2. The CDR3 contains 16 residues. V dropped 5 bases and J dropped 3; count of bases not matched to a gene: 4. Per germline, CDR1 SGHTA and CDR2 FQGTGA. CDR3 amino acids: CASSPGTSGSTDTQYF. For the CDR3, the DNA is TGTGCCAGCAGCCCCGGGACTAGCGGGAGTACAGATACGCAGTATTTT. Using reference TRBV7-3 and TRBJ2-3 for the parts outside the CDR3, the full variable domain is GAGVSQTPSNKVTEKGKYVELRCDPISGHTALYWYRQSLGQGPEFLIYFQGTGAADDSGLPNDRFFAVRPEGSVSTLKIQRTERGDSAVYLCASSPGTSGSTDTQYFGPGTRLTVL.

This clone appeared once. V usage is TRBV30 and J usage is TRBJ1-3, with 8 bases that match TRBD1. The CDR3 length is 15 residues. CDR1 is GTSNPN, CDR2 SVGIG, per germline (reference sequence). V shed 4 bases, J shed 0 bases, and the junction held 5 bases outside the gene matches. The CDR3 reads CAWTRTGRSGNTIYF. CDR3 coding DNA: TGTGCCTGGACTCGGACAGGGCGCTCTGGAAACACCATATATTTT.

This clone was seen a single time. This rearrangement joins TRBV6-5 to TRBJ1-2; D unresolved. CDR1 is MNHEY and CDR2 is SVGAGI in the germline V gene. The CDR3 contains 15 residues. The V end lost 2 bases, the J end lost 4 bases, and 14 bases lay between the germline ends. The CDR3 DNA reads TGTGCCAGCAGTTACGGAGGCGCGAAAGTCTATGGCTACACCTTC. Amino acid sequence: CASSYGGAKVYGYTF.

The V gene is TRBV1, the J gene TRBJ2-2; TRBD2 reflects the table's D call only, with no check against the DNA. TRBV1 is a known pseudogene. The CDR3 sequence is 17 residues long. CDR3 nucleotide sequence: TGCACCAGCAGCCACCCCCCCGGCGGGCAGTATCCCGGGGAGCTGTTTTTT. Its translation: CTSSHPPGGQYPGELFF.

CDR3 nucleotide sequence: TGTGCCAGCTCACCTATAGAGGGACTGCCTAATTACAATGAGCAGTTCTTC. Amino acids: CASSPIEGLPNYNEQFF. The chain uses TRBV18 and TRBJ2-1; D is perhaps TRBD2 (6 bases). This CDR3 is 17 amino acids long. V was pared by 3 bases and J by 4 bases, with 19 bases between. CDR1 and CDR2 from the germline V gene are KGHSH and LQKENI. Based on the CDR3 plus reference TRBV18 and TRBJ2-1, the full variable domain is NAGVMQNPRHLVRRRGQEARLRCSPMKGHSHVYWYRQLPEEGLKFMVYLQKENIIDESGMPKERFSAEFPKEGPSILRIQQVVRGDSAAYFCASSPIEGLPNYNEQFFGPGTRLTVL.

The J gene is TRBJ2-1, the V gene TRBV6-2 or TRBV6-3; TRBD2 is a possible D gene (5 bases). The length of the CDR3 is 16 residues. V was shortened by 2 bases and J by 0 bases, with 11 bases between the two germline ends. Germline loops: CDR1 MNHEY, CDR2 SVGEGT. Written as DNA, the CDR3 is TGTGCCAGCAGTTACGTGGGAGTTGCCTCCTACAATGAGCAGTTCTTC. Amino acids: CASSYVGVASYNEQFF.

The V gene is TRBV19, the J gene TRBJ2-1; maybe TRBD2 (7 bases). Germline CDR1 is LNHDA and CDR2 is SQIVND (reference sequence). The CDR3 has 14 residues. The V end lost 5 bases, the J end lost 7 bases, and 15 bases lay between the germline ends. CDR3 sequence reads: CASSGGAVPNEQFF. DNA for the CDR3: TGTGCCAGTAGTGGGGGGGCCGTCCCTAATGAGCAGTTCTTC.

The table lists this clone with a count of one. The genes are TRBV12-3 or TRBV12-4 and TRBJ2-1, with TRBD1 matching over 9 bases. The CDR3 has 13 residues. V lost 6 bases to trimming and J lost 10 bases; unmatched junction nucleotides: 7. CDR3 protein: CASRPQGAQEQFF. The CDR3 region has the DNA TGTGCCAGCAGACCACAGGGGGCGCAGGAGCAGTTCTTC.

The chain uses TRBV6-5 and TRBJ2-5, with D unclear. Trimming stripped 0 bases from V and 6 bases from J, with 14 bases between. The germline gives CDR1 MNHEY, CDR2 SVGAGI. The CDR3 length is 15 residues. The CDR3 is CASSYSTAGGKTQYF. The CDR3 DNA is TGTGCCAGCAGTTACTCGACGGCAGGTGGAAAGACCCAGTACTTC.

This chain connects TRBV25-1 to TRBJ2-7; maybe TRBD2 (6 bases). The V gene's germline CDR1 is MGHDK and CDR2 SYGVNS. This CDR3 comprises 15 residues. The V and J ends lost 5 bases and 3 bases respectively, with 17 bases between them. The CDR3 DNA is TGTGCCAGCAGTCTACAGACTGTGGGGGGCTACGAGCAGTACTTC. It yields the protein CASSLQTVGGYEQYF.